The clone carrying this T cell receptor (beta chain) was picked up a small number of times. This entry is derived from a study of beta chain features in type 1 diabetes. The CDR3 totals 18 residues. J gave up 0 bases and V 4 bases, and 14 bases lay outside the gene matches. CDR1 is GTSNPN, CDR2 SVGIG, per germline (reference sequence). cDNA synthesis used the whole RNA isolate, giving expressed TCRB sequences. Sequencing used immunoSEQ multiplex PCR; TCRdb keeps in-frame clones, though not all of them. Of some 220,000 clones listed, about a tenth are singletons. The source material was central memory CD4+ T cells from blood. This TCR was recovered from a man aged 18-30 years in good health. The chain uses TRBV30 and TRBJ2-4; 8 nucleotides match TRBD2. The CDR3 spells CAWNRRASGLQAKNIQYF. CDR3 DNA sequence: TGTGCCTGGAATCGACGAGCTAGCGGGCTTCAAGCCAAAAACATTCAGTACTTC.